A selection of T cell receptor beta chains follows, all from one sample in a study of T cells in Graves' hyperthyroidism and ophthalmopathy. MiXCR, applied by TCRdb to the multiplex PCR reads, yields one record per CDR3 protein. The table lists around 520,000 distinct CDR3 sequences, about 14% of them singletons. Sequencing was carried out using blood. All receptors derive from a woman between 35 and 50 years old with Graves' hyperthyroidism. Each CDR3 is given with its conserved first and last residue. The D gene is left open where the match is weak. The size field is filled for only some rows; it gives once, few, many or a size class.

cdr3_aa,cdr3_nt,clone_size,cdr3_length,d_call,j_call,v_call
CASKREAYYGYTF,TGCGCCAGCAAAAGGGAGGCCTACTATGGCTACACCTTC,many,13,.,TRBJ1-2,TRBV5-1
CASSIGPGDRPGTGFRETQYF,TGTGCCAGTAGTATCGGGCCCGGGGATCGCCCCGGGACAGGGTTTCGAGAGACCCAGTACTTC,.,21,TRBD1,TRBJ2-5,TRBV19
CASSFTGGDEAFF,TGTGCCAGCAGTTTTACAGGGGGTGATGAAGCTTTCTTT,many,13,TRBD1,TRBJ1-1,TRBV27
CASSWDRGGNTEAFF,TGTGCCAGCAGCTGGGACAGGGGTGGGAACACTGAAGCTTTCTTT,many,15,TRBD1,TRBJ1-1,TRBV5-5
CASSPPTGGTEAFF,TGTGCCAGCTCACCGCCCACGGGCGGGACTGAAGCTTTCTTT,many,14,.,TRBJ1-1,TRBV18
CSASPQGSPGTEAFF,TGCAGTGCTTCTCCACAGGGGTCCCCTGGCACTGAAGCTTTCTTT,many,15,TRBD1,TRBJ1-1,TRBV20-1
CASSQVENEQFF,TGTGCCAGCAGCCAAGTGGAAAATGAGCAGTTCTTC,many,12,.,TRBJ2-1,TRBV3-1
CASSGSGGGEETQYF,TGTGCCAGCAGCGGAAGTGGGGGGGGGGAAGAGACCCAGTACTTC,few,15,TRBD2,TRBJ2-5,TRBV7-9
CASSPGQSSRGTDTQYF,TGTGCCAGTAGTCCAGGGCAGAGCAGCAGGGGCACAGATACGCAGTATTTT,many,17,.,TRBJ2-3,TRBV19
CASSPGFSSGNTIYF,TGTGCCAGCAGCCCAGGGTTTAGCTCTGGAAACACCATATATTTT,.,15,.,TRBJ1-3,TRBV3-1
CSAERRDTNNEQFF,TGCAGCGCAGAAAGAAGGGACACCAACAATGAGCAGTTCTTC,many,14,.,TRBJ2-1,TRBV29-1
CASSPGQGSSGYTF,TGTGCCAGCAGTCCCGGACAGGGGTCGTCCGGCTACACCTTC,many,14,TRBD1,TRBJ1-2,TRBV6-1
CAWSGTGFTEAFF,TGTGCCTGGTCTGGGACAGGATTCACTGAAGCTTTCTTT,few,13,TRBD1,TRBJ1-1,TRBV30
CASSRRASDGYTF,TGTGCCAGCTCACGAAGGGCTAGTGACGGCTACACCTTC,many,13,.,TRBJ1-2,TRBV18
CSARRERLAGQASGEQYF,TGCAGTGCTAGACGTGAGAGACTAGCGGGACAAGCATCGGGCGAGCAGTACTTC,.,18,TRBD2,TRBJ2-7,TRBV20-1
CASSQNRVGETQYF,TGTGCCAGCAGCCAAAACAGGGTGGGAGAGACCCAGTACTTC,many,14,.,TRBJ2-5,TRBV3-1
CAIRGGRASTGELFF,TGTGCCATACGCGGGGGGAGGGCTTCAACCGGGGAGCTGTTTTTT,many,15,TRBD2,TRBJ2-2,TRBV28
CASSRELAGVPGGDGQFF,TGTGCCAGCAGCCGCGAACTAGCGGGAGTACCGGGGGGAGATGGGCAGTTCTTC,.,18,TRBD2,TRBJ2-1,TRBV3-1
CASRALVGRNEQFF,TGTGCCAGCAGAGCCTTGGTGGGCCGTAATGAGCAGTTCTTC,many,14,.,TRBJ2-1,TRBV12-3/TRBV12-4
CASSLSRGMSYEQYF,TGCGCCAGCAGCCTAAGCCGGGGCATGAGCTACGAGCAGTACTTC,.,15,.,TRBJ2-7,TRBV4-3
CSVGPGRDYEQYF,TGCAGCGTTGGTCCGGGAAGAGACTACGAGCAGTACTTC,few,13,.,TRBJ2-7,TRBV29-1
CASSLEQGSGNTIYF,TGTGCCAGCAGTTTAGAACAGGGGTCTGGAAACACCATATATTTT,.,15,TRBD1,TRBJ1-3,TRBV12-3/TRBV12-4
CASRGGGRGHSEKLFF,TGTGCCAGCAGGGGTGGGGGGCGAGGGCACAGCGAAAAACTGTTTTTT,many,16,.,TRBJ1-4,TRBV27
CASSLNTGQGNEKLFF,TGCGCCAGCAGCTTGAATACGGGACAGGGGAATGAAAAACTGTTTTTT,many,16,TRBD1,TRBJ1-4,TRBV5-1
CASSIDPDTQYF,TGTGCCAGCTCGATAGACCCAGATACGCAGTATTTT,.,12,.,TRBJ2-3,TRBV18
CASSEGGRIYGYTF,TGCGCCAGCAGCGAAGGGGGTCGAATCTATGGCTACACCTTC,many,14,.,TRBJ1-2,TRBV5-1
CASSLDRPSNEQFF,TGTGCCAGCAGCTTAGACCGGCCTTCAAATGAGCAGTTCTTC,many,14,.,TRBJ2-1,TRBV7-9
CASAPGPANYGYTF,TGTGCCAGTGCCCCGGGTCCCGCTAACTATGGCTACACCTTC,.,14,.,TRBJ1-2,TRBV19
CASSLLLQFANTGELFF,TGTGCCAGCAGTTTACTTCTACAGTTCGCGAACACCGGGGAGCTGTTTTTT,many,17,.,TRBJ2-2,TRBV12-3/TRBV12-4
CASSEAGDRVKGSPLHF,TGTGCCAGCAGTGAAGCGGGCGACAGGGTAAAGGGTTCACCCCTCCACTTT,many,17,TRBD1,TRBJ1-6,TRBV2
CASSQDVDNSGNTIYF,TGCGCCAGCAGCCAGGATGTGGACAACTCTGGAAACACCATATATTTT,.,16,.,TRBJ1-3,TRBV4-1
CSANRGRYEQYF,TGCAGTGCCAACAGGGGTCGGTACGAGCAGTACTTC,.,12,TRBD1,TRBJ2-7,TRBV20-1
CASSGGYPDTQYF,TGTGCCAGCAGTGGCGGGTACCCAGATACGCAGTATTTT,many,13,.,TRBJ2-3,TRBV28
CASSVSAGVRDTQYF,TGTGCCAGCAGCGTTTCGGCGGGAGTGAGGGATACGCAGTATTTT,.,15,TRBD2,TRBJ2-3,TRBV9
CASSVVASPYEQYF,TGTGCCAGCAGCGTAGTAGCCTCCCCCTACGAGCAGTACTTC,.,14,.,TRBJ2-7,TRBV9
CASSQLDRVYYNEQFF,TGTGCCAGCAGCCAATTGGACAGGGTCTATTACAATGAGCAGTTCTTC,.,16,TRBD1,TRBJ2-1,TRBV4-2
CASSTSTSGSWDTQYF,.,.,16,.,TRBJ2-3,TRBV28
CASSLLDPGAASTDTQYF,TGTGCCAGCAGCTTGTTAGACCCCGGGGCCGCTAGCACAGATACGCAGTATTTT,.,18,.,TRBJ2-3,TRBV5-5
CASSIGAISTDTQYF,TGTGCCAGCAGCATAGGGGCGATAAGCACAGATACGCAGTATTTT,many,15,.,TRBJ2-3,TRBV7-3
CASKARGADSPLHF,TGTGCCAGTAAAGCTCGGGGGGCTGACTCACCCCTCCACTTT,.,14,.,TRBJ1-6,TRBV19
CASRPDGGNEQFF,TGTGCCAGCAGGCCGGACGGGGGCAATGAGCAGTTCTTC,many,13,.,TRBJ2-1,TRBV12-3/TRBV12-4
CASSRLGDREVDTQYF,TGTGCCAGCAGTAGACTTGGTGATAGGGAGGTCGATACGCAGTATTTT,many,16,.,TRBJ2-3,TRBV28
CASSIDRMNTEAFF,TGTGCCAGTAGTATCGACAGGATGAACACTGAAGCTTTCTTT,.,14,.,TRBJ1-1,TRBV19
CASSQDKRLHF,TGTGCCAGCAGCCAAGATAAGAGGCTCCACTTC,few,11,.,TRBJ2-5,TRBV3-1
CASTTVFEGHFYNEQFF,TGCGCCAGCACCACAGTCTTTGAGGGTCATTTCTACAATGAGCAGTTCTTC,few,17,.,TRBJ2-1,TRBV4-1
CSARDLLAAYNEQFF,TGCAGTGCTAGAGATCTACTAGCGGCCTACAATGAGCAGTTCTTC,many,15,TRBD2,TRBJ2-1,TRBV20-1
CASSFPYLGEQFF,TGTGCCAGCAGTTTCCCCTATTTGGGTGAGCAGTTCTTC,many,13,.,TRBJ2-1,TRBV28
CASSLSPVGEQYF,TGTGCCAGCAGCTTATCCCCCGTTGGGGAGCAGTACTTC,.,13,.,TRBJ2-7,TRBV7-2
CASSQTTSGAYEQYF,TGCGCCAGCAGCCAAACGACTAGCGGAGCCTACGAGCAGTACTTC,many,15,TRBD2,TRBJ2-7,TRBV5-1
CASSDTRTGGTNEQFF,TGTGCCAGCAGTGATACCCGGACAGGGGGGACCAATGAGCAGTTCTTC,.,16,TRBD1,TRBJ2-1,TRBV2
CSASTSGYEQYF,TGCAGTGCTAGCACTAGCGGCTACGAGCAGTACTTC,.,12,TRBD2,TRBJ2-7,TRBV20-1
CASSPTEATDTQYF,TGTGCCAGCTCACCTACGGAAGCCACAGATACGCAGTATTTT,few,14,.,TRBJ2-3,TRBV18
CASSVETSGRTDTQYF,TGTGCCAGCAGCGTAGAAACTAGCGGTCGCACAGATACGCAGTATTTT,many,16,TRBD2,TRBJ2-3,TRBV9
CASSLEGYEQYF,TGTGCCAGCAGCTTGGAAGGATACGAGCAGTACTTC,many,12,.,TRBJ2-7,TRBV28
CASSLPTTGTSGRAKHNEQFF,TGTGCCAGCAGCTTACCCACGACCGGGACTAGCGGGAGGGCCAAACACAATGAGCAGTTCTTC,.,21,TRBD2,TRBJ2-1,TRBV7-2
CAWSQFSGNTIYF,TGTGCCTGGAGTCAGTTCTCTGGAAACACCATATATTTT,.,13,.,TRBJ1-3,TRBV30